Reported below is one T cell receptor beta chain. Its target is not known. The repertoire was sequenced with immunoSEQ multiplex PCR; TCRdb's copy has only in-frame clones and lacks some. The table includes around 130,000 clones, approximately 94% detected once. The V and J ends lost 5 bases and 7 bases respectively, with 14 bases between them. This CDR3 comprises 13 residues. The sample is drawn from a study of T cell responses to AZD1222 COVID-19 vaccine. The study, taken as a whole, reports: Targeting of unmutated variant regions was reportedly seen in nearly half of spike-specific TCRs. Sampled repertoires all dated from after the peak T cell response. Females outnumbered males among donors, who were mostly white British; clonal diversity was possibly underestimated. At baseline, seropositivity was found in only a handful of AZD1222 recipients.

The source is an adult in good health. This specimen was peripheral blood, taken on day 0 of AZD1222 vaccination. The chain couples TRBV12-3 or TRBV12-4 to TRBJ1-2, with D unresolved. CDR3 bases: TGTGCCAGCAGTGGGTGGACGGGGTCTGGCTACACCTTC. It encodes CASSGWTGSGYTF.